Listed here is a single T cell receptor (beta chain). J lost 7 bases, V lost 1 base, and 2 bases had no gene match. The CDR3 contains 13 residues. CDR1 is LGHDT, CDR2 YNNKEL, per germline (reference sequence). Original data processing: Quantification of nucleated cells was approximated via reference gene primer amplification. Only in-frame clones appear in the TCRdb table, and some are missing; sequencing was by immunoSEQ multiplex PCR. That table gives V, J and clone size, and the DNA gave D and trimming. The table includes hundreds of thousands of clones, roughly 84% detected once. The data derive from a study of blood T cell repertoires in COVID-19. Study context: Acute and convalescent COVID-19 samples came from the United States, Italy and Spain. T cells, B-cell-depleted T cells, or PBMCs provided the cDNA or gDNA that served as material.

The receptor's source is a woman of 80 years or more with acute or convalescent COVID-19. The sequencing input was peripheral blood. V usage is TRBV3-1 (or the pseudogene TRBV3-2) and J usage is TRBJ1-2; 8 nucleotides line up with TRBD1. The CDR3 protein is CASSQGTGLGYTF. CDR3 nucleotides: TGTGCCAGCAGCCAAGGGACAGGGCTTGGCTACACCTTC.